This TCR beta chain was sequenced for a study of T cells in narcolepsy. On the study more broadly: Enrolled donors included narcolepsy type 1 or type 2 patients and healthy controls. The study's findings and limits: Comparing one patient's CSF and blood CD4+ clonotypes highlighted HCRT- and TRIB2-specific autoreactive clonotypes. No autoreactive T cell clone sequences appeared in some memory CD4+ repertoires. Blood of same and different patients, but not healthy controls, reportedly held recurring autoreactive clonotypes.

Generated by immunoSEQ multiplex PCR, the TCRdb table keeps only in-frame clones and is missing some. The sample records over 15,000 clones, approximately 83% being singletons. The CDR3 totals 14 residues. The V and J ends lost 6 bases and 8 bases respectively, with 16 bases between them. Per germline, CDR1 SNHLY and CDR2 FYNNEI. A few counts support this clone. Its antigen remains unidentified. The chain recombines TRBV2 with TRBJ1-4; D remains unclear. This clonotype was sampled from a human donor in good health. Specimen: memory (CD45RA-) CD4+ T cells from blood. CDR3 sequence: CASRQRSLVEKLFF. The CDR3 DNA is TGTGCCAGCAGGCAGCGATCGTTAGTGGAAAAACTGTTTTTT.